This T cell receptor (beta chain) was identified during a study of cytomegalovirus exposure and HLA in healthy donors. CDR3 length equals 16 residues. General observations from the study: A missense DCLRE1C variant was associated with V- and J-gene trimming of TCR beta chains in a later analysis, and an independent cohort replicated the association.

This clone was detected a few times. Its specificity is not known. With 60 Vbeta and 13 Jbeta primers, the PCR was carried out. The repertoire was sequenced with immunoSEQ multiplex PCR; TCRdb's copy has only in-frame clones and lacks some. The sample has more than 140,000 clones; 64% are singletons. This sequence joins TRBV21-1 and TRBJ2-1; TRBD1, as called in the table, went unchecked against the DNA. TRBV21-1 is a pseudogene segment. The receptor's source is a woman in her 30s in good health and CMV-seropositive. The sequenced sample was PBMCs. The CDR3 DNA reads as TGTGCCAGCAGCAAACTCCCCCAGGGAAAAGACAATGAGCAGTTCTTC. Translated: CASSKLPQGKDNEQFF.